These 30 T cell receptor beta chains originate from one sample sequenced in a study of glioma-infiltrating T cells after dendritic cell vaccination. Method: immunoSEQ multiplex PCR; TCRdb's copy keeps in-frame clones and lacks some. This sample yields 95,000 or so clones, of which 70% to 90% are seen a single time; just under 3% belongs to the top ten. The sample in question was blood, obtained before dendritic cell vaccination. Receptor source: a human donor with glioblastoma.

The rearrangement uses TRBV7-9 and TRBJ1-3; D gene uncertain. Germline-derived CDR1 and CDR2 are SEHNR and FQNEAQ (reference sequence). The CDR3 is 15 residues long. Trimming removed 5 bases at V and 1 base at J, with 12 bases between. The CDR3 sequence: CASSPPSISGNTIYF. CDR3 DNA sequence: TGTGCCAGCAGCCCCCCCAGTATTTCTGGAAACACCATATATTTT.

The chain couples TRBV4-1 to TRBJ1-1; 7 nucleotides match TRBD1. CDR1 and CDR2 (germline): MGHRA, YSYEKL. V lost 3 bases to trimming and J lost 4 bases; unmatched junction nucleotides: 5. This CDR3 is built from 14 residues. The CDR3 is CASSHRQGGTEAFF. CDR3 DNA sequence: TGCGCCAGCAGCCACCGACAGGGAGGCACTGAAGCTTTCTTT.

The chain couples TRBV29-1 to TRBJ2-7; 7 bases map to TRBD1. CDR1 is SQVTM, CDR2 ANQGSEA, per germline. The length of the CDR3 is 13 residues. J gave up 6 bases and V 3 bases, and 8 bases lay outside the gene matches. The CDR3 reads CSVDETGISEQYF. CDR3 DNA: TGCAGCGTTGACGAGACAGGGATATCCGAGCAGTACTTC.

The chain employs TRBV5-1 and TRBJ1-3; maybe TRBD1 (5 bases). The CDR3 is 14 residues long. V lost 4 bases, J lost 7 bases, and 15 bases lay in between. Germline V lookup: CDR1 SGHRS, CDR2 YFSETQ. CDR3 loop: CASSPGEGRNTIYF. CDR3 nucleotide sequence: TGCGCCAGCAGCCCTGGGGAGGGGCGGAACACCATATATTTT.

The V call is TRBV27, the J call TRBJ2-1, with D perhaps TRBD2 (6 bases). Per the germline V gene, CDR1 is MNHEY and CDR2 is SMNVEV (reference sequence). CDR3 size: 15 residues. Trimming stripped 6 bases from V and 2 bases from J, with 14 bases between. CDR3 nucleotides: TGTGCCAGCAGCTCCCGGGACTCTACCTACAATGAGCAGTTCTTC. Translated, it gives CASSSRDSTYNEQFF.

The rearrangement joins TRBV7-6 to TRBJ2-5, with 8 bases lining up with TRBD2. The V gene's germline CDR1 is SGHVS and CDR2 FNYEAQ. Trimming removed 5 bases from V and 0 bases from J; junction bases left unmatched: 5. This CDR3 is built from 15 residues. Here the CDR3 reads CASSPGGGYQETQYF. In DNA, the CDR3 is TGTGCCAGCAGCCCGGGCGGGGGGTACCAAGAGACCCAGTACTTC.

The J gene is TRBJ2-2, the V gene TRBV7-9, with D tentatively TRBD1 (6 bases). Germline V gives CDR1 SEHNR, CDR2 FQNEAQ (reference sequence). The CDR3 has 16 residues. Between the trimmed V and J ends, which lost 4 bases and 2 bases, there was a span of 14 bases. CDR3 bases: TGTGCCAGCAGCTGGACCGCAGGGGTCAACACCGGGGAGCTGTTTTTT. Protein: CASSWTAGVNTGELFF.

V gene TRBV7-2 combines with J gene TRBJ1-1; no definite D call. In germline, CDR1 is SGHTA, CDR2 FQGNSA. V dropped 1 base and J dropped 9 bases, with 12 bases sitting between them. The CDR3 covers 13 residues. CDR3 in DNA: TGTGCCAGCAGCTTAGAAGTGGTTGCGAAAGCTTTCTTT. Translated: CASSLEVVAKAFF.

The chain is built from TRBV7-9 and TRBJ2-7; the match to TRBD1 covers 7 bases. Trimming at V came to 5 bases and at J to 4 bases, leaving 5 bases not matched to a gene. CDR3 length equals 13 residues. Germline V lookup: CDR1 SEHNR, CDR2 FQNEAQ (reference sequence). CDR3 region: CASSHKGAYEQYF. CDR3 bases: TGTGCCAGCAGCCACAAGGGGGCATACGAGCAGTACTTC.

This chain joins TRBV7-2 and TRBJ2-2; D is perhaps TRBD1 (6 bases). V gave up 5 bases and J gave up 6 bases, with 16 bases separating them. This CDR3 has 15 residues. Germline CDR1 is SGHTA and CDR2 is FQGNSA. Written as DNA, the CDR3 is TGTGCCAGCAGCCTCACCTTAGGGGGAGCCGGGGAGCTGTTTTTT. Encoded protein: CASSLTLGGAGELFF.

The CDR3 spells CASSQSGGVGEQYF. The CDR3 DNA sequence: TGTGCCAGCAGCCAAAGCGGGGGGGTTGGCGAGCAGTACTTC. This rearrangement joins TRBV6-1 to TRBJ2-7; 10 positions agree with TRBD2. CDR1 and CDR2 from the germline V gene are MNHNS and SASEGT. The CDR3 totals 14 residues. The V and J ends lost 6 bases and 6 bases, in that order; junction bases with no gene match: 8.

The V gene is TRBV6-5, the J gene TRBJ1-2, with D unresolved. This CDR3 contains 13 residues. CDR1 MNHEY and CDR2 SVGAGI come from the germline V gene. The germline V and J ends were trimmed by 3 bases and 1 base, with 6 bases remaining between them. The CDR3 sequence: CASSYSHNYGYTF. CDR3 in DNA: TGTGCCAGCAGTTATAGTCATAACTATGGCTACACCTTC.

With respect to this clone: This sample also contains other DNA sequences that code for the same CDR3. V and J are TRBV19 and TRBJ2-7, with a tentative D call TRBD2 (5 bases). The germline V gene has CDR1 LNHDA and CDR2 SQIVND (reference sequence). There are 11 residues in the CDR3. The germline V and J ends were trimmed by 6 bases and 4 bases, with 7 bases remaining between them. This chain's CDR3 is CASSEGYEQYF. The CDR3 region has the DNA TGTGCCAGTAGCGAGGGTTACGAGCAGTACTTC.

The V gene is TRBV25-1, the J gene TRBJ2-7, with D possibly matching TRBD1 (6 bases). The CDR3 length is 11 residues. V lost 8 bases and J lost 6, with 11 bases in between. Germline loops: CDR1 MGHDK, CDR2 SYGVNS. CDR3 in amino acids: CASSQGPEQYF. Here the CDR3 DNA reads TGTGCCAGCTCACAGGGTCCCGAGCAGTACTTC.

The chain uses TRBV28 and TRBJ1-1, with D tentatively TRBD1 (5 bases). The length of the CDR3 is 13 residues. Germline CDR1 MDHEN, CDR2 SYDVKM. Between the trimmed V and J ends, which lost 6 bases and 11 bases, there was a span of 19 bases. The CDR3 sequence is CASSLVGVSAAFF. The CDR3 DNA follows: TGTGCCAGCAGCCTCGTAGGGGTTTCGGCGGCTTTCTTT.

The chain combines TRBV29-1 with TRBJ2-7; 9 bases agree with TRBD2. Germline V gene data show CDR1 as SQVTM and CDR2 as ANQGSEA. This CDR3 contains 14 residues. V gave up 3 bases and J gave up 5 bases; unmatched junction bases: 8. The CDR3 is CSVDGAGGSDEQYF. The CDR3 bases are TGCAGCGTTGATGGGGCGGGAGGGAGCGACGAGCAGTACTTC.

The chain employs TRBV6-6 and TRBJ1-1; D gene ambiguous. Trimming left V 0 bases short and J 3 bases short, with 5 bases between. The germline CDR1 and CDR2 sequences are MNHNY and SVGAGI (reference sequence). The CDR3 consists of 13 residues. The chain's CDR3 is CASSYSRDTEAFF. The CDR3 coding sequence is TGTGCCAGCAGTTACTCCCGGGACACTGAAGCTTTCTTT.

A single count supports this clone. This CDR3 is CASRLGEPSYEQYF. CDR3 in DNA: TGTGCAAGTCGCTTAGGTGAGCCATCCTACGAGCAGTACTTC. V is TRBV12-2 and J is TRBJ2-7; the table's TRBD2 call for D was not verified on the DNA. TRBV12-2 is given as a pseudogene. This CDR3 has 14 amino acids.

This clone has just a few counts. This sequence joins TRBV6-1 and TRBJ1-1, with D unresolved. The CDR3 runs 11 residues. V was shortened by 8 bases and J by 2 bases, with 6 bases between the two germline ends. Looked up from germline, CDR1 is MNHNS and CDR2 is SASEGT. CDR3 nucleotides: TGTGCCAGCTCCTCCAACACTGAAGCTTTCTTT. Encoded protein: CASSSNTEAFF.

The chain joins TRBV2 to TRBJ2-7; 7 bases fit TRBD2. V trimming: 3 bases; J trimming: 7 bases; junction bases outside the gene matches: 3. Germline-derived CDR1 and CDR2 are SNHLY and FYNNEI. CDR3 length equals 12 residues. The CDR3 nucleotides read TGTGCCAGCAGTGAGTCGGGACTAGAGCAGTACTTC. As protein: CASSESGLEQYF.

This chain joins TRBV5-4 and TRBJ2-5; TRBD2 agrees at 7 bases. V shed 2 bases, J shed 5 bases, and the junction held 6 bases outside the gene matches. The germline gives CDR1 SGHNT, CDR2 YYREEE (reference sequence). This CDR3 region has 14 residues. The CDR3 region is CASSLSAGEETQYF. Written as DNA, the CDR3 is TGTGCCAGCAGCTTATCGGCGGGAGAGGAGACCCAGTACTTC.

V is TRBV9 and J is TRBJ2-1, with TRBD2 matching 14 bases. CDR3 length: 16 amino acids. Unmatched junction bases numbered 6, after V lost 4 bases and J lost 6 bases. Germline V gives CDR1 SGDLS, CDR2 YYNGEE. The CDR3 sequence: CASSPRTSGGSNEQFF. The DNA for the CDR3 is TGTGCCAGCAGCCCACGGACTAGCGGGGGGTCCAATGAGCAGTTCTTC.

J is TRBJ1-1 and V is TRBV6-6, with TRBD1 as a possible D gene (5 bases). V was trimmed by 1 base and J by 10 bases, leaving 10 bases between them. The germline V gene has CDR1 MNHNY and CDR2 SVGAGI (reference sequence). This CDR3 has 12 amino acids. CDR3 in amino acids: CASSYLGDGAFF. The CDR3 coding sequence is TGTGCCAGCAGTTACTTAGGGGATGGAGCTTTCTTT.

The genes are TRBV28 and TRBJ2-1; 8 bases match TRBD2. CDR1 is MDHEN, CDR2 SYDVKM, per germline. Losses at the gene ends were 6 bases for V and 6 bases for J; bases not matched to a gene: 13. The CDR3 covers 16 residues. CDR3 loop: CASSTAGAGDPNEQFF. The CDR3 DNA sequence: TGTGCCAGCAGCACTGCGGGAGCGGGAGACCCCAATGAGCAGTTCTTC.

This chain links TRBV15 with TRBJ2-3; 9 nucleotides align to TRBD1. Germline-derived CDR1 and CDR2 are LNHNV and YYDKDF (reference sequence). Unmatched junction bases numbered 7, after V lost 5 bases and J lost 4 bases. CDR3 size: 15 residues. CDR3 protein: CATSLRQGGSDTQYF. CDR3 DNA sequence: TGTGCCACCAGCCTCAGACAGGGGGGCTCAGATACGCAGTATTTT.

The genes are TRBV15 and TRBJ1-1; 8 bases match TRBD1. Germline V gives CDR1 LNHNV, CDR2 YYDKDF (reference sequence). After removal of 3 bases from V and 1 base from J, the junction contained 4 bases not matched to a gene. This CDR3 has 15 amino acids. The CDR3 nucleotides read TGTGCCACCAGCAGGGACAGGGCTCCGAACACTGAAGCTTTCTTT. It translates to CATSRDRAPNTEAFF.

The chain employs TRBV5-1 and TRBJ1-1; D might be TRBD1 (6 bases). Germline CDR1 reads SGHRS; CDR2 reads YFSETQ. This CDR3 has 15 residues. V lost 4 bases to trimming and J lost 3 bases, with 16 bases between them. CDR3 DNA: TGCGCCAGCAGCCGGGGGGGGGAGGGGGACACTGAAGCTTTCTTT. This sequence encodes CASSRGGEGDTEAFF.

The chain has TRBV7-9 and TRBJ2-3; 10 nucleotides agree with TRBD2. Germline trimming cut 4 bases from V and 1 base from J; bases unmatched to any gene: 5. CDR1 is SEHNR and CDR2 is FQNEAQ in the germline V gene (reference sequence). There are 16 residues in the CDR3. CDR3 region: CASSYNGLAGTDTQYF. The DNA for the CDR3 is TGTGCCAGCAGCTACAATGGACTAGCGGGCACAGATACGCAGTATTTT.

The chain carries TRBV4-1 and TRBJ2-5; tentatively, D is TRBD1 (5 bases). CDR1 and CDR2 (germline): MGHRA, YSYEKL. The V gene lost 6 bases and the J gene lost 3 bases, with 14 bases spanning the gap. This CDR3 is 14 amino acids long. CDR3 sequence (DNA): TGCGCCAGCAGGGAACAGGTTAACAAAGAGACCCAGTACTTC. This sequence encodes CASREQVNKETQYF.

The CDR3 region is CASRAWRGGTDTQYF. The CDR3 DNA follows: TGTGCCAGCAGGGCTTGGCGGGGTGGCACAGATACGCAGTATTTT. The chain combines TRBV2 with TRBJ2-3, with a possible D match to TRBD2 (6 bases). Germline lookup yields CDR1 SNHLY and CDR2 FYNNEI. This CDR3 is 15 amino acids long. Trimming removed 6 bases at V and 1 base at J, with 14 bases between. The variable domain in full, with the rest retrieved from reference TRBV2 and TRBJ2-3, is EPEVTQTPSHQVTQMGQEVILRCVPISNHLYFYWYRQILGQKVEFLVSFYNNEISEKSEIFDDQFSVERPDGSNFTLKIRSTKLEDSAMYFCASRAWRGGTDTQYFGPGTRLTVL.